This T cell receptor (beta chain) was identified during a study of T cells after yellow fever vaccination. This clonotype was seen many times. The antigen is undetermined. Study-wide results and limits: The secondary response was weaker, and its peak arrived faster, on day 5 versus 15. Contamination by abundant bulk-population clonotypes could be present in FACS-sorted repertoires. Although most clonotypes did not, a small share appeared in both CD4 and CD8 compartments.

A universal primer site and UMIs were added as TCR cDNA was made by 5'RACE template switching. Via MiXCR, TCRdb re-called the 5' RACE reads, giving one row per CDR3 protein. This table has 110,000 to 150,000 distinct CDR3 sequences, about 6.2% appearing once. The receptor was derived from a man under 40 who received the YFV17D yellow fever vaccine. Sequences were derived from CD4+ T cells sorted from PBMCs, sampled 10 days after the yellow fever booster vaccination.

This CDR3 is CASSPFGNNEQFF. DNA of the CDR3: TGTGCCAGCTCACCATTCGGTAACAATGAGCAGTTCTTC. The chain recombines TRBV18 with TRBJ2-1; D is unresolved. V lost 2 bases and J 5 bases, leaving 7 bases between the germline ends. Germline V CDR1 and CDR2: KGHSH, LQKENI. CDR3 length equals 13 residues.